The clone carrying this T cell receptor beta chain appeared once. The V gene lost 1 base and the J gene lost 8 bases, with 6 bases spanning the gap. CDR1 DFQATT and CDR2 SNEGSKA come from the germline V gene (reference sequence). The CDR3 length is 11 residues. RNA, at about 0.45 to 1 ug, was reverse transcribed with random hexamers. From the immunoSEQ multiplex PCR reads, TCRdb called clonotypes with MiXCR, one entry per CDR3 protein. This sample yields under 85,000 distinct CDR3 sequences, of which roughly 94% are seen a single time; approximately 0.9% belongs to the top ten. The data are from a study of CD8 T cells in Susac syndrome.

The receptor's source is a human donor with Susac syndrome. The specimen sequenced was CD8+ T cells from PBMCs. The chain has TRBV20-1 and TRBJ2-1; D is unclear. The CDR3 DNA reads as TGCAGTGCTAGAGTCGAATATGAGCAGTTCTTC. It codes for CSARVEYEQFF.